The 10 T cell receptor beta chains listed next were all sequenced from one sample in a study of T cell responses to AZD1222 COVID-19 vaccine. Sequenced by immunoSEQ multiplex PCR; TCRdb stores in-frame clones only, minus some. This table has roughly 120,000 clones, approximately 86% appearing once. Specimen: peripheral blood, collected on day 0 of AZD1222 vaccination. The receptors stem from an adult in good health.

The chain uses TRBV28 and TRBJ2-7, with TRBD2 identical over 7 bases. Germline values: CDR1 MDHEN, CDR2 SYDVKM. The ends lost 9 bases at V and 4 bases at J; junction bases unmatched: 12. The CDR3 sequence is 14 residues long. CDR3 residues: CASIKPGGGYEQYF. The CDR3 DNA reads TGTGCCAGTATCAAGCCGGGCGGGGGATACGAGCAGTACTTC.

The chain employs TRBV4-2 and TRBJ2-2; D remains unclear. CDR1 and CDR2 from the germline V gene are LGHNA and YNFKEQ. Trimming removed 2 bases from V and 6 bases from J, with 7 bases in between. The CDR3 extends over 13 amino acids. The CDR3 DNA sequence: TGTGCCAGCAGCCAATTTATCTCCGGGGAGCTGTTTTTT. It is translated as CASSQFISGELFF.

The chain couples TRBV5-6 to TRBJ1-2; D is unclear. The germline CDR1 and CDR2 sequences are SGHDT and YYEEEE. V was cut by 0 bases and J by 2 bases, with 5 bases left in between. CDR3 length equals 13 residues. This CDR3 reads CASSLVGNYGYTF. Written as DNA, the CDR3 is TGTGCCAGCAGCTTGGTGGGAAACTATGGCTACACCTTC. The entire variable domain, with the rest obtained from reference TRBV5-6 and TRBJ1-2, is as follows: DAGVTQSPTHLIKTRGQQVTLRCSPKSGHDTVSWYQQALGQGPQFIFQYYEEEERQRGNFPDRFSGHQFPNYSSELNVNALLLGDSALYLCASSLVGNYGYTFGSGTRLTVV.

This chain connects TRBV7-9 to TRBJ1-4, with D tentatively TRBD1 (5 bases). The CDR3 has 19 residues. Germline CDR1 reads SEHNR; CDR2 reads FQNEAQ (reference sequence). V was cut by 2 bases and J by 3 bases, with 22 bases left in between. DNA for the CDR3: TGTGCCAGCAGCTTAACCCTAACCCGACATCAGGGTTCTAATGAAAAACTGTTTTTT. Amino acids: CASSLTLTRHQGSNEKLFF.

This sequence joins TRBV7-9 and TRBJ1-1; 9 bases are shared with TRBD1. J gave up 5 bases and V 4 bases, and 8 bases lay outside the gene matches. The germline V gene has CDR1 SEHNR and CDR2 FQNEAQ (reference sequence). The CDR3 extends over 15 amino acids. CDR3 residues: CASSSKDRGRTEAFF. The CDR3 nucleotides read TGTGCCAGCAGCTCGAAGGACAGGGGACGGACTGAAGCTTTCTTT.

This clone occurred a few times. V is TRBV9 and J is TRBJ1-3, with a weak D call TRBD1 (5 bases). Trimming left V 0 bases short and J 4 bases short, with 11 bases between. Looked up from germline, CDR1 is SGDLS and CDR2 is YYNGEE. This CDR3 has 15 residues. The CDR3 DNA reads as TGTGCCAGCAGCGTAGACCCAGGGTCGGGAAACACCATATATTTT. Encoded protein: CASSVDPGSGNTIYF.

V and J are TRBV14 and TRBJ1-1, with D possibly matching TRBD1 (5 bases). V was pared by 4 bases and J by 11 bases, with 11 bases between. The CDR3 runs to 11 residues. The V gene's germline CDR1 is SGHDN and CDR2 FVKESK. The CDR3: CASSPGTHAFF. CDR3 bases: TGTGCCAGCAGCCCCGGGACTCATGCTTTCTTT.

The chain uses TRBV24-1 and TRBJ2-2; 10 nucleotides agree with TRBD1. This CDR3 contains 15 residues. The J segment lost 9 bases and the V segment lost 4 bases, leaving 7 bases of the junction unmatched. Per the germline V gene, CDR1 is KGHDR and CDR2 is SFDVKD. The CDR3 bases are TGTGCCACCAGTGACACCGGGACAGGGGACAGGGAGCTGTTTTTT. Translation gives CATSDTGTGDRELFF.

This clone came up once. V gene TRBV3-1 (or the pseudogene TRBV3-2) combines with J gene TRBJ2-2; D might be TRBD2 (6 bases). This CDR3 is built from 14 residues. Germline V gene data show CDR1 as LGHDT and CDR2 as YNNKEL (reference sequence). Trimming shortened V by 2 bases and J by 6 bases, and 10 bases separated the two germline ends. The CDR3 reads CASSQRAGAGELFF. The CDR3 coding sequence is TGTGCCAGCAGCCAACGAGCGGGCGCCGGGGAGCTGTTTTTT.

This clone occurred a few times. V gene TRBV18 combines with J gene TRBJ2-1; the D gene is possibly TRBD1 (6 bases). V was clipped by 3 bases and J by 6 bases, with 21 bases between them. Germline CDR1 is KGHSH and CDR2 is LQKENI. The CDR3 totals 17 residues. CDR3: CASSPPRDTATFNEQFF. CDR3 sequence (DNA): TGTGCCAGCTCACCCCCAAGGGACACCGCCACTTTCAATGAGCAGTTCTTC.